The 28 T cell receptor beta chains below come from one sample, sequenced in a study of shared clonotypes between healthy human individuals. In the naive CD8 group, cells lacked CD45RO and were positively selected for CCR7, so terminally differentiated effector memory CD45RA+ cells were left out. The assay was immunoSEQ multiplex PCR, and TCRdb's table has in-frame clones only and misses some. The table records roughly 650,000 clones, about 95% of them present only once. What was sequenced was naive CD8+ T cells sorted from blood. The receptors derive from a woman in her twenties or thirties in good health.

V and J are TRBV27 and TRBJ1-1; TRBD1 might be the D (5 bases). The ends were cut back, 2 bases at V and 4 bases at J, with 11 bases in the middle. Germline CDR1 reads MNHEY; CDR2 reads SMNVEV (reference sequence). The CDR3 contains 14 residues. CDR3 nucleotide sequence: TGTGCCAGCAGTTTACGGGACCAGGGCACTGAAGCTTTCTTT. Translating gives CASSLRDQGTEAFF.

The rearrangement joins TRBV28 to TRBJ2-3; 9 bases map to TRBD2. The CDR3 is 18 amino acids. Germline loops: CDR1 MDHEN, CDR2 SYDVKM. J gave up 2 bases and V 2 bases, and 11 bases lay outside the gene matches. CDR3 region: CASSLKLGLAGYTDTQYF. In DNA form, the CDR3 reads TGTGCCAGCAGTTTAAAGTTGGGGCTAGCGGGATACACAGATACGCAGTATTTT.

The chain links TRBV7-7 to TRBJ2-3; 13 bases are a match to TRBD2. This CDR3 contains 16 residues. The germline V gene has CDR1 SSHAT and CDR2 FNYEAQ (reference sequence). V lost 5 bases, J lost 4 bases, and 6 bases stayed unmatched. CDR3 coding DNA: TGTGCCAGCAGCCCAGGGACTAGCGGGACGGCAGATACGCAGTATTTT. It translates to CASSPGTSGTADTQYF.

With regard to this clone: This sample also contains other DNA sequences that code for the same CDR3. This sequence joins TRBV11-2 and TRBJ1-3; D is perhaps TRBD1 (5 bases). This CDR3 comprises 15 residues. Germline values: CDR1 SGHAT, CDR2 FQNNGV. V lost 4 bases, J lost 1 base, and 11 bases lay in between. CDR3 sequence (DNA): TGTGCCAGCAGCTCCCGCGGGGGGTCTGGAAACACCATATATTTT. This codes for CASSSRGGSGNTIYF.

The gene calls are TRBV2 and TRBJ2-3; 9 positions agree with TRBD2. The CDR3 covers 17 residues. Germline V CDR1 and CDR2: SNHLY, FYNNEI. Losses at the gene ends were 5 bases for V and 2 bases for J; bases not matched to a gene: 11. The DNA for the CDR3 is TGTGCCAGCAGTCCCTTTGTGACTAGCGGAGTCACAGATACGCAGTATTTT. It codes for CASSPFVTSGVTDTQYF.

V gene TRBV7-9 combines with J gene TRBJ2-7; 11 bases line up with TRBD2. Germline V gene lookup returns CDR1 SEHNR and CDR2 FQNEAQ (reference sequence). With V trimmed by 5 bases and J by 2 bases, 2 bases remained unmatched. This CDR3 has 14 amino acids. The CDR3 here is CASSRSGRAYEQYF. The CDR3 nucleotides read TGTGCCAGCAGCCGTAGCGGGAGGGCCTACGAGCAGTACTTC. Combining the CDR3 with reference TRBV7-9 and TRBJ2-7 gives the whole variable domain DTGVSQNPRHKITKRGQNVTFRCDPISEHNRLYWYRQTLGQGPEFLTYFQNEAQLEKSRLLSDRFSAERPKGSFSTLEIQRTEQGDSAMYLCASSRSGRAYEQYFGPGTRLTVT.

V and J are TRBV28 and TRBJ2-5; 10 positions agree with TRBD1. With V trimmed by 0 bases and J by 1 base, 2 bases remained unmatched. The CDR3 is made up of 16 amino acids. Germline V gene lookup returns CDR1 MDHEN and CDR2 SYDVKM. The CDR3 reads CASSLWDRGSQETQYF. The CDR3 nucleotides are TGTGCCAGCAGTTTATGGGACAGGGGGAGCCAAGAGACCCAGTACTTC.

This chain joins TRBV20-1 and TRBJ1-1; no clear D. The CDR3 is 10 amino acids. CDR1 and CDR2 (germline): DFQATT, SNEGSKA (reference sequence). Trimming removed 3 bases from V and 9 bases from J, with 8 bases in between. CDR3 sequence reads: CSASGVQAFF. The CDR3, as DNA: TGCAGTGCTAGCGGGGTGCAAGCTTTCTTT.

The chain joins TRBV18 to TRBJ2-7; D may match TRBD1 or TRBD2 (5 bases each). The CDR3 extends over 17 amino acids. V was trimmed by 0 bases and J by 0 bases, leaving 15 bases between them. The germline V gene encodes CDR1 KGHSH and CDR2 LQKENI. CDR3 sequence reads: CASSPPSGTPSSYEQYF. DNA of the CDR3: TGTGCCAGCTCACCACCGTCCGGGACCCCAAGCTCCTACGAGCAGTACTTC. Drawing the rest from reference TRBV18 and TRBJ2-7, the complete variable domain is NAGVMQNPRHLVRRRGQEARLRCSPMKGHSHVYWYRQLPEEGLKFMVYLQKENIIDESGMPKERFSAEFPKEGPSILRIQQVVRGDSAAYFCASSPPSGTPSSYEQYFGPGTRLTVT.

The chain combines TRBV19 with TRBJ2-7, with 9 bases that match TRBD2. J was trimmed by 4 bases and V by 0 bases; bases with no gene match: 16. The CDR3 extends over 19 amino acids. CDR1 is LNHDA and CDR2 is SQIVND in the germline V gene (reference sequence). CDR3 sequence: CASSIDLAGLAGPKYEQYF. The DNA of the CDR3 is TGTGCCAGTAGTATAGATCTCGCTGGGCTAGCGGGACCAAAATACGAGCAGTACTTC.

The CDR3 DNA reads TGTGCCAGCAGTACGACGCGGCTTTACTCTGGAAACACCATATATTTT. This codes for CASSTTRLYSGNTIYF. This sequence joins TRBV2 and TRBJ1-3; D is ambiguous. This CDR3 spans 16 amino acids. Trimming stripped 5 bases from V and 0 bases from J, with 14 bases between. Germline V gene sequence: CDR1 SNHLY, CDR2 FYNNEI. Full variable domain (missing parts from reference TRBV2 and TRBJ1-3): EPEVTQTPSHQVTQMGQEVILRCVPISNHLYFYWYRQILGQKVEFLVSFYNNEISEKSEIFDDQFSVERPDGSNFTLKIRSTKLEDSAMYFCASSTTRLYSGNTIYFGEGSWLTVV.

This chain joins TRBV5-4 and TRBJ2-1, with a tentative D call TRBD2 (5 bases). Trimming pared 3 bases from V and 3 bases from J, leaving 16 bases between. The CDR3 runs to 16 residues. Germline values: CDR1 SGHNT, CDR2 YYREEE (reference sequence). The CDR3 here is CASSSTEETIYNEQFF. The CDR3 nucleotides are TGTGCCAGCAGCTCTACGGAGGAGACAATCTACAATGAGCAGTTCTTC.

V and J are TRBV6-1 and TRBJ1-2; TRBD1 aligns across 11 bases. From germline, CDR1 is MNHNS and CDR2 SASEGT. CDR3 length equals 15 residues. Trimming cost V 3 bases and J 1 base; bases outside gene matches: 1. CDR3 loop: CASSEDRGLNYGYTF. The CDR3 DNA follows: TGTGCCAGCAGTGAGGACAGGGGGCTTAACTATGGCTACACCTTC.

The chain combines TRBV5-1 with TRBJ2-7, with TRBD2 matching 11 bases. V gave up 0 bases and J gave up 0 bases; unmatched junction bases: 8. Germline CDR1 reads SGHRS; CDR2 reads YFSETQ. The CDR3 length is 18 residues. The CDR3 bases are TGCGCCAGCAGCTTGGGATCTAGCGGGAGGCTCAGCTCCTACGAGCAGTACTTC. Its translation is CASSLGSSGRLSSYEQYF.

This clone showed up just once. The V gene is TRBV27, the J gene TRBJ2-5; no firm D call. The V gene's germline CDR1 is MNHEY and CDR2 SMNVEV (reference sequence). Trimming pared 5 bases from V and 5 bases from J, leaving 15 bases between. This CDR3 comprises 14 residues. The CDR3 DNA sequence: TGTGCCAGCAGTCCCCGGCCGTCGTCGGAGACCCAGTACTTC. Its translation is CASSPRPSSETQYF.

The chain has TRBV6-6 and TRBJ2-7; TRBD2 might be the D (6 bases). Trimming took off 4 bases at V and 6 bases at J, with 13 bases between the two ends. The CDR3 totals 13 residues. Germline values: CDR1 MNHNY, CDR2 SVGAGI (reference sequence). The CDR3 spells CASSLDGGSEQYF. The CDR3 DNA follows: TGTGCCAGCAGTTTAGACGGAGGGAGCGAGCAGTACTTC.

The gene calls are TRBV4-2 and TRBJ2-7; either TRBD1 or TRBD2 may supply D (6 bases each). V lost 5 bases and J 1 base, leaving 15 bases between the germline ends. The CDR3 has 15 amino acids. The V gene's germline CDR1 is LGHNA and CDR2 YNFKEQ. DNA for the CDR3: TGTGCCAGCAGCGCCGGAGGGGGGATGTCCTACGAGCAGTACTTC. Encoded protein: CASSAGGGMSYEQYF.

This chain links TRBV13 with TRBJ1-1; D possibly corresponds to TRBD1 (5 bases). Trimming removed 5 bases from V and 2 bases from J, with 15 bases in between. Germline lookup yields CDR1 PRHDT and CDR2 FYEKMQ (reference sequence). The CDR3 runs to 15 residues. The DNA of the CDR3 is TGTGCCAGCAGCCCTGCAGGGAGTCTTAACACTGAAGCTTTCTTT. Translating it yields CASSPAGSLNTEAFF.

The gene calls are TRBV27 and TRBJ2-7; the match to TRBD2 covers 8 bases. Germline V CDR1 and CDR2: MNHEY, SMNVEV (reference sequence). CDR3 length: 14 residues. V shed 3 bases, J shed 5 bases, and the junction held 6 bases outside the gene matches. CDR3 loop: CASSFSGRYDEQYF. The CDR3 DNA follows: TGTGCCAGCAGTTTCAGCGGGAGATACGACGAGCAGTACTTC.

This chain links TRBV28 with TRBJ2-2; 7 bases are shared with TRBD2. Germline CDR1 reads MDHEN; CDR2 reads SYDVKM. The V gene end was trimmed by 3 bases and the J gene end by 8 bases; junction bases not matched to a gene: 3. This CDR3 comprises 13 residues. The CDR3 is CASSFVGGGELFF. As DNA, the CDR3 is TGTGCCAGCAGTTTTGTGGGAGGGGGGGAGCTGTTTTTT. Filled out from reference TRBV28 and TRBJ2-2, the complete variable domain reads DVKVTQSSRYLVKRTGEKVFLECVQDMDHENMFWYRQDPGLGLRLIYFSYDVKMKEKGDIPEGYSVSREKKERFSLILESASTNQTSMYLCASSFVGGGELFFGEGSRLTVL.

The CDR3 protein is CASSFSRVLGTEAFF. DNA of the CDR3: TGTGCCAGCAGTTTCTCCAGGGTGTTAGGCACTGAAGCTTTCTTT. The gene calls are TRBV27 and TRBJ1-1; D might be TRBD1 (5 bases). Germline assignment: CDR1 MNHEY and CDR2 SMNVEV (reference sequence). This CDR3 comprises 15 residues. Trimming took off 3 bases at V and 4 bases at J, with 15 bases between the two ends.

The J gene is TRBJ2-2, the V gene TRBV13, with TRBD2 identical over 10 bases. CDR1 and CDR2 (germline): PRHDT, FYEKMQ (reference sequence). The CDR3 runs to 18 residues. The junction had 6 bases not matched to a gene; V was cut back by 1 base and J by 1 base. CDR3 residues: CASSLVAWTSGNTGELFF. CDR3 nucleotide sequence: TGTGCCAGCAGCTTAGTTGCGTGGACTAGCGGGAACACCGGGGAGCTGTTTTTT.

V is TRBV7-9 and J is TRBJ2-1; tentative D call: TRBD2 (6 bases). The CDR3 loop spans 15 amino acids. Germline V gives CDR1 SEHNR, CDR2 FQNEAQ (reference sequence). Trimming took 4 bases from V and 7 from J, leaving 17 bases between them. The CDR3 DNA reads TGTGCCAGCAGCTCCTCCTGGCGGGAAGCGAATGAGCAGTTCTTC. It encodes CASSSSWREANEQFF.

Written as DNA, the CDR3 is TGTGCCAGCAGCTTAGTGGGACAGGGGAGGAACAATGAGCAGTTCTTC. Its translation is CASSLVGQGRNNEQFF. This chain links TRBV13 with TRBJ2-1; 10 bases match TRBD1. In germline, CDR1 is PRHDT, CDR2 FYEKMQ (reference sequence). V trimming: 1 base; J trimming: 5 bases; junction bases outside the gene matches: 5. The CDR3 length is 16 residues. Complete variable domain (other parts from reference TRBV13 and TRBJ2-1): AAGVIQSPRHLIKEKRETATLKCYPIPRHDTVYWYQQGPGQDPQFLISFYEKMQSDKGSIPDRFSAQQFSDYHSELNMSSLELGDSALYFCASSLVGQGRNNEQFFGPGTRLTVL.

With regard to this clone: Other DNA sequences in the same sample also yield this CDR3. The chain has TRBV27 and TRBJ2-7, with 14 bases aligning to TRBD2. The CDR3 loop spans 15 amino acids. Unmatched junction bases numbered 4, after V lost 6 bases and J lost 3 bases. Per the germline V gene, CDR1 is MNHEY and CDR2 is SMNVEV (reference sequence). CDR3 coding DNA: TGTGCCAGCAGCCCCGGGACTAGCGGGAGCTACGAGCAGTACTTC. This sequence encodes CASSPGTSGSYEQYF.

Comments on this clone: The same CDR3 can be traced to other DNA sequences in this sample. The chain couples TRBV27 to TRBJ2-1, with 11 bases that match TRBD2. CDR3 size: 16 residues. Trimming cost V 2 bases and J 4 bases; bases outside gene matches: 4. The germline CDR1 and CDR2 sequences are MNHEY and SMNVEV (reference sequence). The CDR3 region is CASSLVLAGGYNEQFF. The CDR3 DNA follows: TGTGCCAGCAGTTTAGTTTTAGCGGGAGGGTACAATGAGCAGTTCTTC.

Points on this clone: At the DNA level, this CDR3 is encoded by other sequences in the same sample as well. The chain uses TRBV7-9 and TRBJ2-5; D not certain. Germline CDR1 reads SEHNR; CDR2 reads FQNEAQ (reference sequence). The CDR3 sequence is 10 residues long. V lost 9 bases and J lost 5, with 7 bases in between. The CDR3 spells CASLGETQYF. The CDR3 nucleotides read TGTGCCAGTTTGGGGGAGACCCAGTACTTC.

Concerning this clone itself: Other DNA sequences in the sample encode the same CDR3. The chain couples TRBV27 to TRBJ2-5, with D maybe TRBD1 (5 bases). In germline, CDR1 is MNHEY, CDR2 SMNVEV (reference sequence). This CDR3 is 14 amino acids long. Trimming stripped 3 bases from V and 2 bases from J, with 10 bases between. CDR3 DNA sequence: TGTGCCAGCAGTTTTGTGGGGCCACAAGAGACCCAGTACTTC. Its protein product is CASSFVGPQETQYF.